This T cell receptor beta chain was recorded in a study of blood T cell repertoires in COVID-19. Study background: T cells, B-cell-depleted T cells, or PBMCs supplied cDNA or gDNA.

TCRdb keeps only in-frame clones here, not all; method: immunoSEQ multiplex PCR. This table has 200,000 or so clones, nearly 90% appearing once. The CDR3 spans 17 residues. CDR1 SNHLY and CDR2 FYNNEI come from the germline V gene. V dropped 8 bases and J dropped 3 bases, with 20 bases sitting between them. The sample taken for sequencing was PBMCs or T cells enriched from blood (not recorded which). This TCR was recovered from a man younger than 45 who had recovered from COVID-19. V usage is TRBV2 and J usage is TRBJ2-6, with D perhaps TRBD1 (7 bases). CDR3 DNA sequence: TGTGCCAGCTGGCGGCGGGGCAGGACAGGTGGGGCCAACGTCCTGACTTTC. Translating it yields CASWRRGRTGGANVLTF.